The 17 T cell receptor beta chains listed next were all sequenced from one sample in a study of regulatory T cells in long-lasting Graves disease. Regarding time point: persistent/refractory GD, antithyroid drugs over 5 years with positive TRAb. Extracted PBMC RNA gave rise to the TCR library. For TCR beta, libraries came from iRepertoire HTBI primers and Arm-PCR of CDR3 regions. TCRdb re-derived calls from the multiplex PCR reads in MiXCR, one entry per CDR3 protein. Of fewer than 600,000 distinct CDR3 sequences listed, 22% are singletons. The source material was peripheral blood mononuclear cells (PBMCs), sampled when the disease was refractory, from a patient treated with antithyroid drugs. The receptor source for this set is a female donor with Graves disease.

To note about this clonotype: This may arise from a read error, as a much more abundant clone is one base away. The chain couples TRBV6-1 to TRBJ2-5, with unresolved D. V was pared by 5 bases and J by 2 bases, with 12 bases between. CDR3 length equals 14 residues. Germline V gene sequence: CDR1 MNHNS, CDR2 SASEGT. CDR3 in DNA: TGTGCCAGCAGTCCTTCTCTCGGACAAGAGACCCAGTACTTC. Translated: CASSPSLGQETQYF.

This clonotype appeared many times. This chain uses TRBV29-1 with TRBJ1-1; D uncertain. Germline assignment: CDR1 SQVTM and CDR2 ANQGSEA. The V end lost 3 bases, the J end lost 4 bases, and 6 bases lay between the germline ends. This CDR3 contains 11 residues. CDR3 amino acids: CSVERSTEAFF. The CDR3 DNA reads TGCAGCGTTGAGAGGAGCACTGAAGCTTTCTTT.

Only a few counts were recorded for this clonotype. The chain carries TRBV6-5 and TRBJ2-2; TRBD2 matches at 8 bases. The junction had 6 bases not matched to a gene; V was cut back by 5 bases and J by 4 bases. This CDR3 is 15 amino acids long. The germline CDR1 and CDR2 sequences are MNHEY and SVGAGI. The CDR3 nucleotides read TGTGCCAGCAGTGCCTCGAGCGGGGGCACCGGGGAGCTGTTTTTT. Its protein is CASSASSGGTGELFF.

In this sample, this clonotype turned up many times. The gene calls are TRBV5-6 and TRBJ2-5, with 7 positions matching TRBD2. There are 18 residues in the CDR3. From germline, CDR1 is SGHDT and CDR2 YYEEEE. Losses at the gene ends were 2 bases for V and 2 bases for J; bases not matched to a gene: 15. CDR3: CASSLSPLLARDQETQYF. CDR3 sequence (DNA): TGTGCCAGCAGCTTAAGCCCCTTACTAGCGAGGGATCAAGAGACCCAGTACTTC.

V is TRBV15 and J is TRBJ1-1, with TRBD1 identical over 10 bases. The V and J ends lost 5 bases and 4 bases, in that order; junction bases with no gene match: 13. The CDR3 covers 17 residues. Germline CDR1 is LNHNV and CDR2 is YYDKDF (reference sequence). The CDR3 loop is CATSPRPGQGFGTEAFF. The CDR3 nucleotides read TGTGCCACCAGCCCGCGTCCGGGACAGGGGTTCGGCACTGAAGCTTTCTTT.

This clonotype was detected only a few times. The chain recombines TRBV29-1 with TRBJ2-5; the match to TRBD2 covers 16 bases. Germline CDR1 is SQVTM and CDR2 is ANQGSEA. The CDR3 is made up of 15 amino acids. The J segment lost 2 bases and the V segment lost 4 bases, leaving 1 base of the junction unmatched. CDR3 amino acids: CSVGGLAGGQETQYF. The CDR3 DNA reads TGCAGCGTTGGGGGACTAGCGGGAGGGCAAGAGACCCAGTACTTC.

This clonotype was seen repeatedly, ten times or more. The chain recombines TRBV7-9 with TRBJ1-5; D gene uncertain. Germline V gives CDR1 SEHNR, CDR2 FQNEAQ (reference sequence). The CDR3 is made up of 14 amino acids. V gave up 1 base and J gave up 5 bases, with 9 bases separating them. CDR3 in DNA: TGTGCCAGCAGCTTAGGAAGGGCTGATCAGCCCCAGCATTTT. It yields the protein CASSLGRADQPQHF.

At least ten counts were recorded for this clonotype. J is TRBJ2-5 and V is TRBV20-1; TRBD1 might be the D (6 bases). CDR3 length: 13 residues. Trimming cost V 3 bases and J 4 bases, with 12 bases left between them. Germline CDR1 DFQATT, CDR2 SNEGSKA (reference sequence). CDR3 sequence (DNA): TGCAGTGCTAGGATTTCAGGGGCAGAGACCCAGTACTTC. This encodes CSARISGAETQYF.

This clonotype came up a few times. J is TRBJ2-5 and V is TRBV27; 8 nucleotides match TRBD1. CDR3 length: 15 residues. J gave up 5 bases and V 4 bases, and 9 bases lay outside the gene matches. Germline values: CDR1 MNHEY, CDR2 SMNVEV (reference sequence). CDR3 nucleotides: TGTGCCAGCAGTTCCCTGACAGGGGTCGGGGAGACCCAGTACTTC. It is translated as CASSSLTGVGETQYF.

The chain is built from TRBV7-9 and TRBJ2-1; 16 bases are shared with TRBD2. Germline loops: CDR1 SEHNR, CDR2 FQNEAQ (reference sequence). The CDR3 covers 19 residues. V was pared by 4 bases and J by 10 bases, with 16 bases of the junction left unmatched. CDR3: CASSSQASGTSGGAHEQFF. The CDR3 DNA is TGTGCCAGCAGCTCTCAGGCGTCCGGGACTAGCGGGGGGGCCCACGAGCAGTTCTTC.

At least ten counts were recorded for this clonotype. The J gene is TRBJ2-5, the V gene TRBV28; D gene ambiguous. The CDR3 extends over 13 amino acids. V shed 2 bases and J shed 1 base, with 5 bases lying between them. Germline-derived CDR1 and CDR2 are MDHEN and SYDVKM. CDR3 DNA sequence: TGTGCCAGCAGTTTACCAGTCCAAGAGACCCAGTACTTC. As protein: CASSLPVQETQYF.

The sample holds many counts of this clonotype. The J gene is TRBJ2-5, the V gene TRBV7-3; weak D call: TRBD1 (8 bases). Germline CDR1 reads SGHTA; CDR2 reads FQGTGA. Trimming shortened V by 5 bases and J by 5 bases, and 18 bases separated the two germline ends. The CDR3 runs to 15 residues. This CDR3 reads CASSPGGGEGETQYF. The CDR3 nucleotides read TGTGCCAGCAGCCCAGGGGGCGGGGAGGGGGAGACCCAGTACTTC.

A remark on this clonotype: One end of the junction varies from germline; a read error may be responsible. The chain employs TRBV30 and TRBJ2-5; maybe TRBD2 (6 bases). Germline V gene data show CDR1 as GTSNPN and CDR2 as SVGIG (reference sequence). CDR3 size: 14 residues. The CDR3 DNA reads as TGTGCCTGGAAGTCCCAGGGCAGGGAGGAGACCCAGTGCTTC. This translates into CAWKSQGREETQCF.

This clonotype was observed at least ten times. This sequence joins TRBV28 and TRBJ1-2, with D hard to call. The CDR3 is 12 residues long. The V end was cut by 9 bases, the J end by 4 bases, with 12 bases between. Germline CDR1 MDHEN, CDR2 SYDVKM. Written as DNA, the CDR3 is TGTGCCAGTTCGGGAGCCTTCTATGGCTACACCTTC. Translating it yields CASSGAFYGYTF.

This clonotype was found many times. The DNA of the CDR3 is TGTGCCAGCATCGAGCCGGGACTAGCCACCGACGAGCAGTACTTC. Protein sequence: CASIEPGLATDEQYF. The rearrangement uses TRBV6-1 and TRBJ2-7, with TRBD2 matching 9 bases. The CDR3 has 15 amino acids. Germline lookup yields CDR1 MNHNS and CDR2 SASEGT. With V trimmed by 7 bases and J by 5 bases, 12 bases remained unmatched.

The chain uses TRBV19 and TRBJ1-5, with TRBD1 as a possible D gene (5 bases). Germline CDR1 is LNHDA and CDR2 is SQIVND (reference sequence). V was cut by 10 bases and J by 2 bases, with 15 bases left in between. CDR3 length: 14 residues. CDR3 residues: CATREGRGNQPQHF. The CDR3 coding sequence is TGTGCCACCCGCGAGGGGAGGGGCAATCAGCCCCAGCATTTT.

This clonotype was found a few times. V usage is TRBV28 and J usage is TRBJ1-1, with unresolved D. Trimming removed 5 bases from V and 6 bases from J, with 7 bases in between. CDR1 and CDR2 (germline): MDHEN, SYDVKM. This CDR3 is built from 11 residues. CDR3 nucleotides: TGTGCCAGCAGTGCAGTATCTGAAGCTTTCTTT. It specifies CASSAVSEAFF.